The 13 T cell receptor beta chains listed next were all sequenced from one sample in a study of T cells in Graves' hyperthyroidism and ophthalmopathy. Amplification of TCR beta CDR3 regions used RNA as the template. The TCR CDR3 was amplified in a first-round RT-PCR using the HTBI primer set. MiXCR was run by TCRdb on the multiplex PCR reads, yielding one entry per CDR3 protein. The data contain 750,000 to 950,000 distinct CDR3 sequences, around 38% of them singletons. What was sequenced was blood. The receptor set was obtained from a man between 18 and 35 years old with Graves' hyperthyroidism.

This clonotype was observed a few times. The J gene is TRBJ2-2, the V gene TRBV5-1; D uncertain. The CDR3 covers 16 residues. V dropped 4 bases and J dropped 1 base, with 14 bases sitting between them. Germline V gives CDR1 SGHRS, CDR2 YFSETQ. This chain's CDR3 is CASSGSGLLNTGELFF. The CDR3 DNA sequence: TGCGCCAGCAGCGGATCCGGGCTTTTGAACACCGGGGAGCTGTTTTTT.

The J gene is TRBJ2-2, the V gene TRBV2, with 7 bases identical to TRBD2. Germline V gene data show CDR1 as SNHLY and CDR2 as FYNNEI. J was trimmed by 6 bases and V by 8 bases; bases with no gene match: 3. The CDR3 has 12 residues. CDR3 nucleotide sequence: TGTGCCAGCGGGAGGGCCGCCGGGGAGCTGTTTTTT. The encoded protein is CASGRAAGELFF. The entire variable domain, with the rest obtained from reference TRBV2 and TRBJ2-2, is as follows: EPEVTQTPSHQVTQMGQEVILRCVPISNHLYFYWYRQILGQKVEFLVSFYNNEISEKSEIFDDQFSVERPDGSNFTLKIRSTKLEDSAMYFCASGRAAGELFFGEGSRLTVL.

The chain has TRBV5-1 and TRBJ2-2, with 9 bases matching TRBD1. The V gene's germline CDR1 is SGHRS and CDR2 YFSETQ. Trimming cost V 7 bases and J 3 bases; bases outside gene matches: 7. The CDR3 totals 15 residues. The CDR3: CASGGQGSDTGELFF. DNA for the CDR3: TGCGCCAGCGGTGGACAGGGGAGCGACACCGGGGAGCTGTTTTTT.

A few counts support this clonotype. V usage is TRBV4-3 and J usage is TRBJ1-5; tentative D call: TRBD1 (6 bases). Looked up from germline, CDR1 is LGHNA and CDR2 is YSLEER. This CDR3 contains 14 residues. V was pared by 5 bases and J by 7 bases, with 15 bases between. CDR3 nucleotides: TGCGCCAGCAGCGTAGACAGGCTGGCCCAGCCCCAGCATTTT. This gives the protein CASSVDRLAQPQHF.

This clonotype was observed many times. The V gene is TRBV6-5, the J gene TRBJ2-5; D may be TRBD1 (6 bases). Germline V CDR1 and CDR2: MNHEY, SVGAGI. This CDR3 has 14 residues. Trimming removed 5 bases from V and 2 bases from J, with 12 bases in between. The CDR3 protein is CASSNGTFQETQYF. CDR3 bases: TGTGCCAGCAGTAACGGGACATTTCAAGAGACCCAGTACTTC.

V gene TRBV4-2 combines with J gene TRBJ2-5, with 7 positions matching TRBD1. Losses at the gene ends were 3 bases for V and 2 bases for J; bases not matched to a gene: 6. The CDR3 sequence is 15 residues long. Germline CDR1 is LGHNA and CDR2 is YNFKEQ. The CDR3 loop is CASSQTGMLQETQYF. Here the CDR3 DNA reads TGTGCCAGCAGCCAGACAGGGATGCTACAAGAGACCCAGTACTTC.

This clonotype was picked up a small number of times. The chain employs TRBV19 and TRBJ2-7; 9 positions match TRBD2. The V and J ends lost 9 bases and 2 bases, in that order; junction bases with no gene match: 8. This CDR3 spans 14 amino acids. The germline V gene encodes CDR1 LNHDA and CDR2 SQIVND (reference sequence). The CDR3: CASRVTSGPYEQYF. CDR3 DNA sequence: TGTGCCAGCCGTGTGACTAGCGGTCCCTACGAGCAGTACTTC.

This clonotype has just a few counts. The chain joins TRBV6-6 to TRBJ2-7; 9 bases fit TRBD2. The J segment lost 2 bases and the V segment lost 7 bases, leaving 3 bases of the junction unmatched. CDR1 is MNHNY and CDR2 is SVGAGI in the germline V gene (reference sequence). The CDR3 has 13 residues. The CDR3 coding sequence is TGTGCCAGCACGGCTAGCGGGACCTACGAGCAGTACTTC. Its translation is CASTASGTYEQYF.

This clonotype was observed many times. The CDR3 DNA reads TGTGCCAGCAGCTTTCCGGGACAGGCTCATTCACCCCTCCACTTT. The encoded protein is CASSFPGQAHSPLHF. The chain is built from TRBV7-9 and TRBJ1-6; 8 nucleotides line up with TRBD1. The ends lost 3 bases at V and 8 bases at J; junction bases unmatched: 6. The CDR3 loop spans 15 amino acids. Germline V gene sequence: CDR1 SEHNR, CDR2 FQNEAQ (reference sequence).

This clonotype was picked up many times. This sequence joins TRBV20-1 and TRBJ2-5, with D unclear. The CDR3 totals 11 residues. V was pared by 3 bases and J by 2 bases, with 4 bases between. Germline loops: CDR1 DFQATT, CDR2 SNEGSKA (reference sequence). CDR3 sequence reads: CSASQQETQYF. The DNA for the CDR3 is TGCAGTGCTAGCCAGCAAGAGACCCAGTACTTC.

Note on this clonotype: A much larger clone lies one base from this, so it may be a read error. V is TRBV29-1 and J is TRBJ2-7; 8 bases map to TRBD1. This CDR3 spans 13 amino acids. V lost 5 bases and J lost 6; bases outside the gene matches: 9. The germline gives CDR1 SQVTM, CDR2 ANQGSEA. DNA of the CDR3: TGCAGCGTTCCCGGGACAGGCTTGAGCGAGCAGTACTTC. It yields the protein CSVPGTGLSEQYF.

This clonotype was found many times. The V and J genes are TRBV19 and TRBJ1-5; unclear D gene. This CDR3 has 10 residues. The germline V gene has CDR1 LNHDA and CDR2 SQIVND (reference sequence). In nucleotides, the CDR3 is TGTACAGTTAGCAATCAGCCCCAGCATTTT. Amino acids: CTVSNQPQHF.

This chain links TRBV29-1 with TRBJ2-5; D may be TRBD2 (5 bases). CDR3 size: 11 residues. Trimming removed 4 bases from V and 11 bases from J, with 14 bases in between. Germline assignment: CDR1 SQVTM and CDR2 ANQGSEA. CDR3: CSVGIRGSQYF. CDR3 coding DNA: TGCAGCGTTGGAATTAGAGGGTCTCAGTACTTC.